The 13 T cell receptor beta chains below were found in one sample sequenced in a study of blood T cells in healthy people across ages. A second PCR of about 7 to 12 cycles used a sample-barcoded 5' primer and a J-beta primer mix. MiXCR, run by TCRdb on the 5' RACE reads, gives a single entry per CDR3 protein. The data contain roughly 1.6 million distinct CDR3 sequences, around 35% of them seen just once; the ten biggest clones take up about 11%. The specimen sequenced was blood. The receptors were sampled from a woman in her twenties or thirties in good health.

The rearrangement links TRBV7-3 to TRBJ2-1; 9 bases map to TRBD2. J gave up 8 bases and V 2 bases, and 13 bases lay outside the gene matches. CDR1 is SGHTA, CDR2 FQGTGA, per germline. The CDR3 spans 17 residues. CDR3 DNA sequence: TGTGCCAGCAGCTTACGGGGTAGCGGGGGCCTTTGGGATGAGCAGTTCTTC. Amino acids: CASSLRGSGGLWDEQFF.

As for this clonotype: One junction end disagrees with the germline gene, perhaps due to a read error. The V gene is TRBV15, the J gene TRBJ2-5; unclear D gene. In germline, CDR1 is LNHNV, CDR2 YYDKDF (reference sequence). The CDR3 consists of 14 residues. As DNA, the CDR3 is TGTGCCACCAGCAGAGATCGGTGGCAAGAGACCCAGCACTTC. Translated: CATSRDRWQETQHF.

The CDR3 DNA follows: TGTGCCAGCAGCTTAACCGCAGACGTCGCCAAAAACATTCAGTACTTC. Protein sequence: CASSLTADVAKNIQYF. The chain is built from TRBV7-3 and TRBJ2-4; D not resolved. The length of the CDR3 is 16 residues. The germline V and J ends were trimmed by 0 bases and 1 base, with 10 bases remaining between them. Germline-derived CDR1 and CDR2 are SGHTA and FQGTGA.

CDR3 loop: CASSVRTGIIYEQYF. CDR3 nucleotide sequence: TGTGCCAGCAGCGTTCGGACAGGGATAATATACGAGCAGTACTTC. This rearrangement joins TRBV9 to TRBJ2-5; TRBD1 agrees at 8 bases. The J call may be in error: the DNA end matches TRBJ2-7 better. CDR3 length: 15 residues. From germline, CDR1 is SGDLS and CDR2 YYNGEE.

This clonotype appeared many times. J is TRBJ2-1 and V is TRBV7-3; possible D gene TRBD1, 5 bases. The CDR3 runs 14 residues. V lost 2 bases, J lost 6 bases, and 11 bases lay in between. Germline V gene sequence: CDR1 SGHTA, CDR2 FQGTGA. The CDR3 DNA follows: TGTGCCAGCAGCTTAGCAAGGGGTGGCAATGAGCAGTTCTTC. Amino acids: CASSLARGGNEQFF.

This clonotype was recorded many times. V is TRBV11-2 and J is TRBJ2-5; 15 bases match TRBD2. Germline CDR1 is SGHAT and CDR2 is FQNNGV. The CDR3 length is 16 residues. With 5 bases clipped from V and 2 bases from J, the junction kept 3 bases outside the gene matches. CDR3 sequence (DNA): TGTGCCAGCAGCACCGGACTAGCGGGGGGGCAAGAGACCCAGTACTTC. It encodes CASSTGLAGGQETQYF.

The gene calls are TRBV2 and TRBJ2-5; TRBD1 matches 7 bases. V shed 6 bases, J shed 5 bases, and the junction held 9 bases outside the gene matches. The CDR3 loop spans 14 amino acids. Germline V gives CDR1 SNHLY, CDR2 FYNNEI. This CDR3 is CASSQRQGGETQYF. The CDR3 nucleotides are TGTGCCAGCAGCCAGCGACAGGGTGGGGAGACCCAGTACTTC.

The V gene is TRBV7-2, the J gene TRBJ1-2; D gene unclear. V was shortened by 5 bases and J by 1 base, with 17 bases between the two germline ends. Germline CDR1 is SGHTA and CDR2 is FQGNSA. The CDR3 has 16 residues. CDR3 DNA sequence: TGTGCCAGCAGCGCATGGATGGCAGGCGTTAACTATGGCTACACCTTC. Translation gives CASSAWMAGVNYGYTF.

A word on this clonotype: One end of the junction does not line up with germline, which may come from a read error. J is TRBJ2-1 and V is TRBV27, with TRBD2 matching over 10 bases. This CDR3 contains 17 residues. Germline values: CDR1 MNHEY, CDR2 SMNVEV (reference sequence). In DNA form, the CDR3 reads TGTGCCAGCAGTTCGGGCGGAGCGGGGGGGCCGTACAATGAGCGGTTCTTC. Translating gives CASSSGGAGGPYNERFF.

This chain connects TRBV4-1 to TRBJ1-2, with 9 bases matching TRBD1. The germline V gene encodes CDR1 MGHRA and CDR2 YSYEKL. This CDR3 spans 16 amino acids. V dropped 3 bases and J dropped 6; count of bases not matched to a gene: 11. The CDR3 region has the DNA TGCGCCAGCAGCCAGCCTACGGGACAGGGACGGGATGGCTACACCTTC. Its protein product is CASSQPTGQGRDGYTF.

This clonotype has just a few counts. V usage is TRBV7-2 and J usage is TRBJ2-5; no firm D call. The germline gives CDR1 SGHTA, CDR2 FQGNSA. V was trimmed by 3 bases and J by 7 bases, leaving 21 bases between them. The CDR3 has 16 residues. This CDR3 reads CASSFSFSAASGTQYF. CDR3 in DNA: TGTGCCAGCAGCTTCTCGTTCTCGGCCGCTTCAGGGACCCAGTACTTC.

This sequence joins TRBV5-1 and TRBJ2-3; D perhaps matches TRBD1 (6 bases). The CDR3 consists of 15 residues. Trimming left V 1 base short and J 1 base short, with 10 bases between. Germline V lookup: CDR1 SGHRS, CDR2 YFSETQ. The DNA of the CDR3 is TGCGCCAGCAGCTTGTACAACAGGGGCACAGATACGCAGTATTTT. Residues: CASSLYNRGTDTQYF.

The chain is built from TRBV6-1 and TRBJ1-2; perhaps TRBD1 as D (5 bases). Germline CDR1 MNHNS, CDR2 SASEGT. This CDR3 spans 15 amino acids. V lost 4 bases and J 0 bases, leaving 12 bases between the germline ends. CDR3 loop: CASSVEGTSNYGYTF. CDR3 DNA sequence: TGTGCCAGCAGTGTGGAGGGGACTTCTAACTATGGCTACACCTTC.